This T cell receptor (beta chain) was obtained from a study of molecular identifiers for immune sequencing clone quantification listed by TCRdb under 2018. Regarding the study in general: In a replicate experiment, RNA from about 19,000 or 110,000 naive CD8 T cells was split into five aliquots, four of which were sequenced. This methods study benchmarked molecular-identifier clustering-based TCR repertoire sequencing (MIDCIRS) and TCR RNA copy counting, using CD8 T cells to do so. Overall study outcomes, separate from this receptor: Modeling estimated about three recovered TCR RNA copies per cell, compared with about 9.8 by digital PCR, which implies 25% to 30% capture efficiency. Spiked-in Jurkat TCR RNA equivalent to a single cell was reported to be detectable even among 800,000 to 1,000,000 naive CD8 T cells. In CMV-specific effector cells, clones with more than 20 RNA copies contained over 98% of molecules, whereas in naive cells such clones contained under 1% of molecules. Spiked-in Jurkat TCR RNA (approximately 10 copies' worth), which is not part of the donor repertoire, was contained in the naive libraries. When barcode sub-clustering was omitted, TCR diversity was inflated by chimeric consensus sequences, with chimeras reaching as high as 47%. Highly expanded clone sizes could be underestimated because identical TCR molecules may share a barcode.

Libraries of naive CD8 T cells were built from about 19,000 to 1,100,000 sorted cells, with 10%, 30% or 50% of the purified RNA used. Naive CD8 T cells, defined as CD8+CD4-CCR7+CD45RA+, were FACS-sorted into RLT Plus buffer on a BD FACSAria II. To test detection sensitivity, Jurkat RNA equivalent to more than 8 TCR copies was spiked into samples of about 18,000-1,000,000 naive CD8 T cells. CD8 T cells were enriched with RosetteSep CD8+ T Cell Enrichment Cocktail and Ficoll-Paque, followed by ACK red cell lysis. To prepare the library, PCR was applied. The sequencer listed for this sample is NextSeq 500. Bulk TCR libraries were generated as previously described, with the TCR primers listed in Table S5 used. The Qiagen AllPrep DNA/RNA kit was used to purify total RNA. Before analysis, reads from multiple sequencing runs of one library were combined. The paper's processing steps were these. Only reads with exact TCR constant sequence were kept, trimmed to 150 nt, and grouped by their 12-nt molecular barcodes. Reads within each barcode group were sub-clustered using a 15% Levenshtein threshold, and quality-weighted consensus sequences were constructed for each RNA molecule. Non-functional sequences were removed, as were lower-count sequences one edit away from another. Based on fitting two negative binomial distributions, any barcode sub-cluster with under 20% of the maximum read count was discarded. Clones were called with MiXCR by TCRdb after fastp trimmed the public reads at Q25, and only in-frame beta chains were retained. Entries that share a CDR3 protein sequence are merged under the most common genes and DNA. The V and J calls were not made by the authors but by TCRdb's processing. Here the sample has approximately 550,000 distinct CDR3 sequences; 25% occur a single time. The top ten clonotypes cover around 0.8% of the sample.

This clonotype appeared a few times. Its antigen is not yet known. Base quality data are lacking; no much larger clone is found one base away. In the germline V gene (reference sequence), CDR1 corresponds to GTSNPN and CDR2 to SVGIG. From its cysteine to its phenylalanine, the CDR3 spans 13 amino acids. The only DNA kept is the CDR3, 39 bases in frame from the first base. Trimming takes 0 bases off V and 6 bases off J; junction bases not matched to a gene: 4. The TCR originated in a human donor in good health. Some libraries in this study had Jurkat cell RNA spiked in. The sample comprised naive CD8+ T cells from blood, with Jurkat cell RNA spiked in. Interpreted using the paper, the cell subset or site label stands for: FACS-sorted CD8+CD4-CCR7+CD45RA+ naive T cells. The sequence joins TRBV30 to TRBJ1-2, with 7 middle bases fitting TRBD1. The CDR3 region: CAWSVQGSDGYTF. The DNA sequence reads TGTGCCTGGAGTGTACAGGGGAGCGATGGCTACACCTTC.